This T cell receptor (beta chain) originates from a study of somatic mutations in cytotoxic T cells in rheumatoid arthritis. Overall study: The researchers flow-sorted some T-cell populations stained with V beta antibodies and got nearly 100% purity, and these included V beta1+ cells sequenced for TCRB. Notes on the study in general: More than 20% of CD8+ cells belonged to the largest clone in about an eighth of the roughly 60 patients.

The CDR3 runs to 14 residues. Trimming removed 0 bases at V and 5 bases at J, with 11 bases between. Germline CDR1 is SGHRS and CDR2 is YFSETQ. How the authors handled the data: There were rare matches between patient CD8+ clones larger than 1% and published virus-specific TCRB sequences. Data came from immunoSEQ multiplex PCR; TCRdb stores just in-frame clones and leaves some out. V and J calls plus clone size are reproduced from that table; the DNA served to infer D and trimming. Among about 14,000 clones listed, about three quarters were seen once. This clone was detected a few times. Its antigen is undetermined.

The chain combines TRBV5-1 with TRBJ1-1; D unresolved. The source is an adult with rheumatoid arthritis. Sequenced material: CD8+ T cells sorted from blood. The CDR3 nucleotides are TGCGCCAGCAGCTTGGTGGCAGGAGGAACTGAAGCTTTCTTT. Translation gives CASSLVAGGTEAFF.